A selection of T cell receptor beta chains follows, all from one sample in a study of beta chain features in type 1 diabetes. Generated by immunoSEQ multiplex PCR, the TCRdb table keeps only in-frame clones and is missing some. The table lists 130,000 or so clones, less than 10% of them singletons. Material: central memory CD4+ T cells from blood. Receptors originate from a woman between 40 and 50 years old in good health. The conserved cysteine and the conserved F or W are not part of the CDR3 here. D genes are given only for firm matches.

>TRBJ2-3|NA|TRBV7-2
ASSLPRQTDTQY
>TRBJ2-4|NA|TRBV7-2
ASSLGRGGAKNIQY
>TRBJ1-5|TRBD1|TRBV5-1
ASSPGQVGNQPQH
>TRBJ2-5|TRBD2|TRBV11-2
ASSPLQRGLGRETQY
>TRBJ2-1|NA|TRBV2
ASRIEGEQF
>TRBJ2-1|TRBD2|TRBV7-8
ASSPTPSGGASTRNEQF
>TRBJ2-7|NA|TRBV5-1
ASSQDSFEEQY
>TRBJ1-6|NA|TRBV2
ASSPGTGGNSPLH
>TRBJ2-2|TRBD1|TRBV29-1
SVTPGQANTGELF
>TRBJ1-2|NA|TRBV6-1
ASAKQGSDYGYT
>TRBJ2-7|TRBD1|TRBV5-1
ASSPGTGVYEQY
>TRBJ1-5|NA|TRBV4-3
ASSQDAGASNQPQH
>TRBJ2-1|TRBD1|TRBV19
ASSAGTGAANEQF
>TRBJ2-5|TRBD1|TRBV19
ASSIRRDRETQY
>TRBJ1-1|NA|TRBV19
ASSIGQNTEAF
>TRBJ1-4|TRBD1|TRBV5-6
ASSLDGQGGEKLF
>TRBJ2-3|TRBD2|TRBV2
ASNRLAGGQDTQY
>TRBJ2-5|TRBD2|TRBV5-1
ASSLTSGGARETQY
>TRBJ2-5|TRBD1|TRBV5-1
ASSIGQGRETQY
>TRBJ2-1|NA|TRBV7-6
ASSLGTLSSYNEQF
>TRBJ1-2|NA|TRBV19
ASSRQGRIGGYT
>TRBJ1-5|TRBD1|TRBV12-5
ASGLDGQGYQPQH
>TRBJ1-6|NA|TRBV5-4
ASSPGGSPSPLH
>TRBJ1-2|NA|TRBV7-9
ASSLDSTYGYT
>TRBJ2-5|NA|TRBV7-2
ASSSSVYEETQY
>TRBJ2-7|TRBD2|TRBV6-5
ASSYSFSGAMQY
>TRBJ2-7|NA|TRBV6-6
ASSYSNAGREQY
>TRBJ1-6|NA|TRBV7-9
ASSLSGVRRGASSPLH